These T cell receptor beta chains were read from a single sample in a study of cytomegalovirus exposure and HLA in healthy donors. TCRdb's copy holds only in-frame clones and misses some; the assay was immunoSEQ multiplex PCR. The sample shows 70,000 or so clones, 80% to 90% of them seen only once. Sequenced input: PBMCs. These receptors were obtained from a woman between 25 and 40 years old in good health and CMV-seronegative. Each CDR3 is given with its conserved first and last residue. Each record gives: V gene, D gene, clone size, J gene, CDR3 protein, CDR3 DNA. The D gene is left open where the match is weak. Clone size is stated in some rows and not others, as once, few, many or a class when expanded.

TRBV6-1	-	-	TRBJ1-4	CASRGDIEKLFF	TGTGCCAGCAGAGGGGACATTGAAAAACTGTTTTTT
TRBV7-9	TRBD1	-	TRBJ1-5	CASSSDRGSNQPQHF	TGTGCCAGCAGCTCAGACAGGGGTAGCAATCAGCCCCAGCATTTT
TRBV11-3	TRBD1	-	TRBJ2-5	CASSLATGVFETQYF	TGTGCCAGCAGCTTAGCGACAGGGGTGTTTGAGACCCAGTACTTC
TRBV4-3	TRBD2	few	TRBJ2-3	CASSHAGTSGMDTQYF	TGCGCCAGCAGCCACGCCGGGACTAGCGGGATGGATACGCAGTATTTT
TRBV7-2	TRBD1	-	TRBJ1-6	CASSSPSGTVSSPLHF	TGTGCCAGCAGCTCCCCATCTGGGACAGTTAGTTCACCCCTCCACTTT
TRBV9	TRBD2	-	TRBJ2-7	CASNPSSGSLDEQYF	TGTGCCAGCAACCCCTCCAGCGGGAGTTTGGACGAGCAGTACTTC
TRBV29-1	-	-	TRBJ1-1	CSVEDLRQVEAFF	TGCAGCGTTGAAGATCTTCGGCAGGTTGAAGCTTTCTTT
TRBV2	TRBD2	-	TRBJ2-7	CASSEGGRGEQYF	TGTGCCAGCAGTGAAGGCGGGAGGGGCGAGCAGTACTTC
TRBV28	TRBD1	once	TRBJ1-2	CASRQNPGGNYGYTF	TGTGCCAGCAGACAAAACCCAGGGGGAAACTATGGCTACACCTTC
TRBV5-6	TRBD1	-	TRBJ2-5	CASRGRGQASQETQYF	TGTGCCAGCCGCGGCCGGGGACAGGCCTCACAAGAGACCCAGTACTTC
TRBV27	-	-	TRBJ2-5	CASSLNVLFPPQYF	TGTGCCAGCAGTTTAAACGTCCTATTTCCTCCCCAGTACTTC
TRBV6-5	TRBD2	-	TRBJ2-7	CATGLAGFSYEQYF	TGTGCCACGGGACTAGCGGGGTTCTCCTACGAGCAGTACTTC
TRBV4-3	-	-	TRBJ1-2	CASSQEAQTVYGYTF	TGCGCCAGCAGCCAAGAAGCCCAGACTGTTTATGGCTACACCTTC
TRBV7-2	TRBD2	-	TRBJ2-3	CASSRGLAGGSDTQYF	TGTGCCAGCAGTCGAGGACTAGCGGGAGGGTCAGATACGCAGTATTTT
TRBV7-3	TRBD2	-	TRBJ2-3	CASSLVGLAGGGADTQYF	TGTGCCAGCAGCTTAGTGGGCCTAGCGGGAGGTGGGGCAGATACGCAGTATTTT
TRBV29-1	TRBD1	-	TRBJ2-1	CSADRGTNEQFF	TGCAGCGCGGACAGGGGGACCAATGAGCAGTTCTTC
TRBV4-1	TRBD1	-	TRBJ1-5	CASSQDQGGYSNQPQHF	TGCGCCAGCAGCCAAGATCAGGGGGGTTATAGCAATCAGCCCCAGCATTTT
TRBV6-1	TRBD2	-	TRBJ2-1	CASTASSGVYNEQFF	TGTGCCAGCACAGCGAGTAGCGGGGTCTACAATGAGCAGTTCTTC
TRBV19	-	-	TRBJ1-1	CASSPRRENTEAFF	TGTGCCAGTAGTCCTAGGAGGGAGAACACTGAAGCTTTCTTT
TRBV9	TRBD1	-	TRBJ1-3	CASSVTGASGNTIYF	TGTGCCAGCAGCGTAACAGGGGCTTCTGGAAACACCATATATTTT
TRBV25-1	-	-	TRBJ1-6	CASSDHRDNSPLHF	TGTGCCAGCAGTGATCACAGGGACAATTCACCCCTCCACTTT
TRBV5-1	TRBD1	-	TRBJ2-7	CASSTGTGVRYEQYF	TGCGCCAGCAGCACGGGGACAGGGGTTCGCTACGAGCAGTACTTC
TRBV6-5	TRBD2	-	TRBJ2-7	CASRLAGNSYEQYF	TGTGCCAGCAGGTTAGCGGGGAACTCCTACGAGCAGTACTTC
TRBV27	-	-	TRBJ1-2	CASSGRRGYTF	TGTGCCAGCAGTGGGAGGCGGGGCTACACCTTC
TRBV29-1	-	-	TRBJ1-2	CSVEGLNYGYTF	TGCAGCGTTGAAGGGCTTAACTATGGCTACACCTTC
TRBV28	-	-	TRBJ2-2	CASSPPGDPNTGELFF	TGTGCCAGCAGTCCCCCCGGGGATCCGAACACCGGGGAGCTGTTTTTT
TRBV4-1	TRBD2	-	TRBJ2-5	CASSSRVAGIETQYF	TGCGCCAGCAGCTCCCGGGTAGCGGGCATAGAGACCCAGTACTTC
TRBV11-3	TRBD2	-	TRBJ2-5	CASSPRTSGSGKTQYF	TGTGCCAGCAGCCCACGGACTAGCGGGAGTGGGAAGACCCAGTACTTC
TRBV6-5	TRBD1	-	TRBJ1-3	CASSYDSTGAGNTIYF	TGTGCCAGCAGTTACGATTCGACAGGGGCTGGAAACACCATATATTTT
TRBV28	TRBD2	-	TRBJ2-7	CASSFSSRLAGAYEQYF	TGTGCCAGCAGTTTTAGTTCTAGACTAGCGGGAGCCTACGAGCAGTACTTC
TRBV7-8	TRBD1	-	TRBJ1-2	CASSLRDRGAGYTF	TGTGCCAGCAGCTTGCGGGACAGGGGAGCTGGCTACACCTTC
TRBV9	TRBD1	-	TRBJ2-1	CASSVRHGQGAYNEQFF	TGTGCCAGCAGCGTCCGACATGGACAGGGGGCTTACAATGAGCAGTTCTTC
TRBV28	TRBD1	-	TRBJ1-2	CASSPSGQIDGYTF	TGTGCCAGCAGTCCCTCGGGACAGATAGATGGCTACACCTTC
TRBV29-1	-	once	TRBJ1-2	CSVESLQGNYGYTF	TGCAGCGTTGAATCGTTGCAGGGTAACTATGGCTACACCTTC
TRBV7-2	TRBD2	-	TRBJ2-7	CASSGTSFYEQYF	TGTGCCAGCAGCGGGACTAGTTTCTACGAGCAGTACTTC
TRBV30	TRBD2	-	TRBJ2-3	CAWSKGTSATDTQYF	TGTGCCTGGAGTAAGGGGACTAGCGCCACAGATACGCAGTATTTT
TRBV6-6	-	few	TRBJ1-5	CASRDGGNQPQHF	TGTGCCAGCAGGGACGGGGGCAATCAGCCCCAGCATTTT
TRBV7-2	TRBD1	-	TRBJ1-2	CASSSRTGENGYTF	TGTGCCAGCAGCTCAAGGACAGGGGAGAATGGCTACACCTTC
TRBV29-1	TRBD1	-	TRBJ2-7	CSVDRGHSYEQYF	TGCAGCGTTGACAGGGGGCACTCCTACGAGCAGTACTTC
TRBV6-6	TRBD1	few	TRBJ1-6	CASRQGWGNSPLHF	TGTGCCAGCAGACAGGGGTGGGGGAATTCACCCCTCCACTTT
TRBV10-3	TRBD2	-	TRBJ2-3	CAISGLVTDTQYF	TGTGCCATCAGCGGACTAGTCACAGATACGCAGTATTTT
TRBV6-4	TRBD1	-	TRBJ2-7	CASKAAGGRQKSYEQYF	TGTGCCAGCAAAGCGGCAGGGGGCCGGCAGAAATCCTACGAGCAGTACTTC
TRBV7-6	TRBD1	-	TRBJ1-3	CASSTRTGVTVGTIYF	TGTGCCAGCAGCACCCGGACAGGAGTCACGGTTGGGACCATATATTTT
TRBV7-9	TRBD1	-	TRBJ2-7	CASSLRGPGQGYEQYF	TGTGCCAGCAGCTTAAGGGGACCGGGACAGGGTTACGAGCAGTACTTC
TRBV27	-	-	TRBJ2-2	CASSLDSNTGELFF	TGTGCCAGCAGTTTAGACTCCAACACCGGGGAGCTGTTTTTT
TRBV11-3	-	-	TRBJ2-3	CASRGEVTDTQYF	TGTGCCAGCAGGGGAGAGGTTACAGATACGCAGTATTTT
TRBV19	TRBD1	few	TRBJ1-4	CASSAQGAGTREKLFF	TGTGCCAGTAGTGCACAGGGGGCAGGTACGCGGGAAAAACTGTTTTTT
TRBV10-3	TRBD2	-	TRBJ2-2	CAISVRTWGGTRELFF	TGTGCCATCAGTGTCCGCACATGGGGGGGGACCAGGGAGCTGTTTTTT
TRBV11-2	-	-	TRBJ1-2	CASSLGVDYGYTF	TGTGCCAGCAGCTTAGGAGTGGACTATGGCTACACCTTC
TRBV27	-	once	TRBJ2-7	CASSSASDSYEQYF	TGTGCCAGCAGTTCCGCTAGTGATTCGTACGAGCAGTACTTC
TRBV7-6	-	-	TRBJ2-7	CASSPLLGTYEQYF	TGTGCCAGCAGCCCACTACTAGGAACCTACGAGCAGTACTTC
TRBV7-6	TRBD1	-	TRBJ1-1	CASSGQGGPGTEAFF	TGTGCCAGCAGCGGACAGGGGGGACCGGGAACTGAAGCTTTCTTT
TRBV4-1	-	-	TRBJ2-1	CASSQDPGGNEQFF	TGCGCCAGCAGCCAAGATCCCGGGGGTAATGAGCAGTTCTTC
TRBV28	TRBD1	-	TRBJ2-5	CASSTATGTIEETQYF	TGTGCCAGCAGTACCGCGACAGGGACGATAGAAGAGACCCAGTACTTC
TRBV11-3	TRBD2	-	TRBJ2-4	CASSRGLAGSKNIQYF	TGTGCCAGCAGCCGAGGACTAGCGGGATCCAAGAACATTCAGTACTTC